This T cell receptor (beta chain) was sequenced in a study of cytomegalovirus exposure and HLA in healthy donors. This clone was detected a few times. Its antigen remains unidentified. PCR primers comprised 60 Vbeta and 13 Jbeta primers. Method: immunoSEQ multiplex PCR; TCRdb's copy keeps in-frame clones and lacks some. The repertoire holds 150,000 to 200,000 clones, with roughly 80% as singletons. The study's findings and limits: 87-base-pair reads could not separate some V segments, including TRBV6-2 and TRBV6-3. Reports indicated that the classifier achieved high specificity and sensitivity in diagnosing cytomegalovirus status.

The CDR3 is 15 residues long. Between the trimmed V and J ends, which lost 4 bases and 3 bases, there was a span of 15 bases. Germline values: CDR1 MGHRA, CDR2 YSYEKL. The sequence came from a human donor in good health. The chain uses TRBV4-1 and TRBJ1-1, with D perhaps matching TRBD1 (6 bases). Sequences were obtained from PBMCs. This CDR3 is CASSPNVEGDTEAFF. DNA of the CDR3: TGCGCCAGCAGCCCAAACGTTGAGGGGGACACTGAAGCTTTCTTT.